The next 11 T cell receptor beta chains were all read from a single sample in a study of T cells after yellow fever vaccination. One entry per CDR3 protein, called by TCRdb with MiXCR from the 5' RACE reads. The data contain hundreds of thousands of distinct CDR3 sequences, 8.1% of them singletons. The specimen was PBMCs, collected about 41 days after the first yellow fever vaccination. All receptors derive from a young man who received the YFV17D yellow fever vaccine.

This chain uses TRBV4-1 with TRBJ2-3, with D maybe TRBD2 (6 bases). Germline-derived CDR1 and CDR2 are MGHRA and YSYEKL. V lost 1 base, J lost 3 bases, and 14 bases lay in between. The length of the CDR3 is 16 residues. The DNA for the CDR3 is TGCGCCAGCAGCCAAGCCTTGGGGACTGTTACAGATACGCAGTATTTT. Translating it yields CASSQALGTVTDTQYF.

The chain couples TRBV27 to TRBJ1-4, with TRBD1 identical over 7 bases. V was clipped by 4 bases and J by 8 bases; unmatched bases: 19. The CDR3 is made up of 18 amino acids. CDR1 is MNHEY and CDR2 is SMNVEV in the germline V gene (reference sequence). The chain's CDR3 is CASSSLRAIQGRVEKLFF. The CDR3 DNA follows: TGTGCCAGCAGTTCCCTACGAGCAATACAGGGGAGGGTAGAAAAACTGTTTTTT.

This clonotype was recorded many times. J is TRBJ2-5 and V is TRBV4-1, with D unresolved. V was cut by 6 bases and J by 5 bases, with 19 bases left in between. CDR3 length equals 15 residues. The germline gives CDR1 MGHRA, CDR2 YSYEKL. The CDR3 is CASSLMGRTEETQYF. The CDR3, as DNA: TGCGCCAGCAGTTTAATGGGCAGGACGGAGGAGACCCAGTACTTC.

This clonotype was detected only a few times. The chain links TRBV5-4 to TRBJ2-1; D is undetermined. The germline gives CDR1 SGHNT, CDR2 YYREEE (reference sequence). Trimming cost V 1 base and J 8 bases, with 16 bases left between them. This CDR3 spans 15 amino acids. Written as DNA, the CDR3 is TGTGCCAGCAGCTTGCCCGGACCTAAGGTGGATGAGCAGTTCTTC. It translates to CASSLPGPKVDEQFF.

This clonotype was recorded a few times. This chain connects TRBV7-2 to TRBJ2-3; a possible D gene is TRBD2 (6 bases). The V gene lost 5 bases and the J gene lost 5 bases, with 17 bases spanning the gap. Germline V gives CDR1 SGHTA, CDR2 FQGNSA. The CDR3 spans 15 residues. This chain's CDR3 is CASSQRRDGVDTQYF. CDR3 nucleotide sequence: TGTGCCAGCAGCCAGCGGAGGGACGGCGTAGATACGCAGTATTTT.

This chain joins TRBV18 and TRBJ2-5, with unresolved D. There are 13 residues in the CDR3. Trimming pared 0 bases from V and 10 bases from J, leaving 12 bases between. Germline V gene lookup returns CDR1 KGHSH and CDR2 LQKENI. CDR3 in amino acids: CASSPPVLVRQYF. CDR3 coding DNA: TGTGCCAGCTCACCACCGGTGTTAGTCCGCCAGTACTTC.

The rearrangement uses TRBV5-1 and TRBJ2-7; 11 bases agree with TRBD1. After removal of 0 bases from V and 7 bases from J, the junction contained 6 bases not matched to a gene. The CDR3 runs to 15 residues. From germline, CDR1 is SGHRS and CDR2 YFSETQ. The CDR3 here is CASSLDGQGAGEQYF. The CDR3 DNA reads TGCGCCAGCAGCTTGGACGGACAGGGGGCAGGTGAGCAGTACTTC.

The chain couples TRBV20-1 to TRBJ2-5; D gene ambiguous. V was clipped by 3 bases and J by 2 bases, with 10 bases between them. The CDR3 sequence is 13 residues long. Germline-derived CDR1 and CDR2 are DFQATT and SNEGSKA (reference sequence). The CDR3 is CSARSGIQETQYF. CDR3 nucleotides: TGCAGTGCTAGGTCCGGAATTCAAGAGACCCAGTACTTC.

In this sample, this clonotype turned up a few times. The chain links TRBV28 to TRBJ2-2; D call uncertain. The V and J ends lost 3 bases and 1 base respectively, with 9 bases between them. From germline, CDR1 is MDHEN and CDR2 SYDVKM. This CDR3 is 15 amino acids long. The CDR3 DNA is TGTGCCAGCAGTTTCTGGTTGCAGAACACCGGGGAGCTGTTTTTT. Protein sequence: CASSFWLQNTGELFF.

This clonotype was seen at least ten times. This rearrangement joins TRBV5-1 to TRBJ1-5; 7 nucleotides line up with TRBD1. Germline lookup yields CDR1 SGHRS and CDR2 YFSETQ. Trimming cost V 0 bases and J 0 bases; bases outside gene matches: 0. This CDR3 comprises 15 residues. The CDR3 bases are TGCGCCAGCAGCTTGGGGACAGGTAGCAATCAGCCCCAGCATTTT. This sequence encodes CASSLGTGSNQPQHF.

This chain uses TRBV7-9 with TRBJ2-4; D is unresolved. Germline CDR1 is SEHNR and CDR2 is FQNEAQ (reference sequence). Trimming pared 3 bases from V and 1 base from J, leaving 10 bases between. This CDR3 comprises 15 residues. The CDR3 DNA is TGTGCCAGCAGCTTTATCTCCTCCGCCAAAAACATTCAGTACTTC. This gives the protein CASSFISSAKNIQYF.